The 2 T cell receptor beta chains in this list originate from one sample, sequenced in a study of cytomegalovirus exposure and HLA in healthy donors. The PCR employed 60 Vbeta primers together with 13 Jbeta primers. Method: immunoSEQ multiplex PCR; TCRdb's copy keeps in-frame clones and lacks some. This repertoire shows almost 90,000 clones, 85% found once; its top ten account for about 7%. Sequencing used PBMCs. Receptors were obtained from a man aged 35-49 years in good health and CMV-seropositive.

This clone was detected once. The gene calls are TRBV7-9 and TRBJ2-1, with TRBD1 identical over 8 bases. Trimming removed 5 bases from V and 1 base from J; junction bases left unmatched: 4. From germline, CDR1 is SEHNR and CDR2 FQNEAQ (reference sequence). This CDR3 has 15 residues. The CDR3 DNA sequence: TGTGCCAGCAGCCTGACAGGGGTTTCCTACAATGAGCAGTTCTTC. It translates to CASSLTGVSYNEQFF.

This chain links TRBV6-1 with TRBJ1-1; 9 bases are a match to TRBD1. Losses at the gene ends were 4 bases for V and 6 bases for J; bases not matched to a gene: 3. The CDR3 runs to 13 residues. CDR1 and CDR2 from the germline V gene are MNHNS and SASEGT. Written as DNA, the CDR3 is TGTGCCAGCAGTGGGGACAGGGTCGCTGAAGCTTTCTTT. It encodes CASSGDRVAEAFF.